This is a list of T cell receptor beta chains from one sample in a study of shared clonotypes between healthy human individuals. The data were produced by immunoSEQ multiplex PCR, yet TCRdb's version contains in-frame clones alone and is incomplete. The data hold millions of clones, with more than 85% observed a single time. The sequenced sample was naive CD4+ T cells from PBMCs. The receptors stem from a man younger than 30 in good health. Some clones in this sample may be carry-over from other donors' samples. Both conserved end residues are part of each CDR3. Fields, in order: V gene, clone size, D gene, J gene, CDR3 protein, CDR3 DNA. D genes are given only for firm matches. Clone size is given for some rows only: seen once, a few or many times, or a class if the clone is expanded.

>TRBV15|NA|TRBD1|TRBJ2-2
CATSSWEQGAPGELFF
TGTGCCACCAGCTCTTGGGAGCAGGGGGCGCCCGGGGAGCTGTTTTTT
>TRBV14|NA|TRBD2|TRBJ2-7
CASRSVRREPIPCEQYF
TGTGCCAGCAGATCGGTGAGGCGGGAGCCGATTCCTTGCGAGCAGTACTTC
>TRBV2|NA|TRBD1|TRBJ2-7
CASSEKGAVAYEQYF
TGTGCCAGCAGTGAAAAGGGGGCGGTTGCGTACGAGCAGTACTTC
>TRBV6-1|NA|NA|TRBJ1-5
CASAQKHINQPQHF
TGTGCCAGCGCCCAAAAACATATCAATCAGCCCCAGCATTTT
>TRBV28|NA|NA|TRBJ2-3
CASSSPADQSTDTQYF
TGTGCCAGCAGCTCCCCGGCGGACCAGAGCACAGATACGCAGTATTTT
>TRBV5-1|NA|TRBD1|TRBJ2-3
CASSSTGTGEYF
TGCGCCAGCAGCTCTACCGGGACAGGGGAGTATTTT
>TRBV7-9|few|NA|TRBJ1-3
CASSSGPIRF
TGTGCCAGCAGCTCGGGGCCTATTCGATTT
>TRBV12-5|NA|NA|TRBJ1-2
CASGLWGGYTF
TGTGCTAGTGGCTTATGGGGTGGCTACACCTTC
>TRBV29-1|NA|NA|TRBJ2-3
CSVGSHSGGIPFPTDTQYF
TGCAGCGTTGGAAGCCATAGCGGTGGCATACCGTTCCCCACAGATACGCAGTATTTT
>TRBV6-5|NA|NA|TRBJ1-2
CASSPSGNYGYTF
TGTGCCAGCAGTCCCTCCGGGAACTATGGCTACACCTTC